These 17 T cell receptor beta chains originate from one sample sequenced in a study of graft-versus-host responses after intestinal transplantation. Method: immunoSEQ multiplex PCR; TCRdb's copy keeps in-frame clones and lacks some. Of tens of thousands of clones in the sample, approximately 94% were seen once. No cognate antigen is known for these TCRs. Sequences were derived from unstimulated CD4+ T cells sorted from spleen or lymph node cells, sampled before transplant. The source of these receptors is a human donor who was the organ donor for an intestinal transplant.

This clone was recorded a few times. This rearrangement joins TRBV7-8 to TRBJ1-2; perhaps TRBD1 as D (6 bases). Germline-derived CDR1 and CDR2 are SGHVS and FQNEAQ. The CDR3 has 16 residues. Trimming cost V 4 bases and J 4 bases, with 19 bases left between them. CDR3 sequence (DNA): TGTGCCAGCAGCTCGCCGGGGGGGGCGCAGTTCTATGGCTACACCTTC. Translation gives CASSSPGGAQFYGYTF.

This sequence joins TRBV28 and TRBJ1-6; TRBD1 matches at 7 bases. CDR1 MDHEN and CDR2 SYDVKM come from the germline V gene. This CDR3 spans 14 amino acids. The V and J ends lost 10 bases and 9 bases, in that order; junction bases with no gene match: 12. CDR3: CATQWGTVGSPLHF. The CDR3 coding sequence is TGTGCCACCCAATGGGGGACAGTCGGTTCACCCCTCCACTTT.

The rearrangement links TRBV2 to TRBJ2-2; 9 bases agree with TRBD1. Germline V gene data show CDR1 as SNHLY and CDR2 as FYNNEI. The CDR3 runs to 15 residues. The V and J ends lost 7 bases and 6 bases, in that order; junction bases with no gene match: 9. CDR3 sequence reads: CASKIDRGSAGELFF. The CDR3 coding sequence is TGTGCCAGCAAAATTGACAGGGGGTCGGCCGGGGAGCTGTTTTTT.

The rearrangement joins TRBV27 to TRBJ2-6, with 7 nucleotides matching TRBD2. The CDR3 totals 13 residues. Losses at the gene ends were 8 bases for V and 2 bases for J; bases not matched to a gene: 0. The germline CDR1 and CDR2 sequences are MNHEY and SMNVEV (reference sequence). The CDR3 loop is CASGGAGANVLTF. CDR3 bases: TGTGCCAGCGGGGGGGCTGGGGCCAACGTCCTGACTTTC.

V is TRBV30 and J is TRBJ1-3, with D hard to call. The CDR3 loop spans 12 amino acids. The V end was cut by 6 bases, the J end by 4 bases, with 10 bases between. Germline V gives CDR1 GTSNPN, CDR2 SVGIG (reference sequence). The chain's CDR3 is CACTPGGNTIYF. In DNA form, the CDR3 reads TGTGCCTGCACTCCGGGGGGAAACACCATATATTTT.

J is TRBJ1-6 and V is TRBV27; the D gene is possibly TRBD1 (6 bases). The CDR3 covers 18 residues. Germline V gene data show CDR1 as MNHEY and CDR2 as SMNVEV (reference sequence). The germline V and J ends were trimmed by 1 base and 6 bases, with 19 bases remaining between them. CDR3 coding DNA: TGTGCCAGCAGTTTATTCTACCGGGAACAGGGATCTAATTCACCCCTCCACTTT. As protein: CASSLFYREQGSNSPLHF.

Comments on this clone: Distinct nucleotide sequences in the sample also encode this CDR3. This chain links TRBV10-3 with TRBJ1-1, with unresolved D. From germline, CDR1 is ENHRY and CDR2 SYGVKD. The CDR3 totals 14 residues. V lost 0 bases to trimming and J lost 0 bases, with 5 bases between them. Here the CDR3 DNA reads TGTGCCATCAGTGAGTCGGGGATGAACACTGAAGCTTTCTTT. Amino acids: CAISESGMNTEAFF.

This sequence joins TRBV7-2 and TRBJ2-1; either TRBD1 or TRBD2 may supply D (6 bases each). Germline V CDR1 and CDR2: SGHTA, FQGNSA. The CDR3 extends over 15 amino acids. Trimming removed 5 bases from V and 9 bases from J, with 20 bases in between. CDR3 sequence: CASSIDRRLGGEQFF. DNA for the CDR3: TGTGCCAGCAGCATTGACAGGCGACTAGGCGGTGAGCAGTTCTTC.

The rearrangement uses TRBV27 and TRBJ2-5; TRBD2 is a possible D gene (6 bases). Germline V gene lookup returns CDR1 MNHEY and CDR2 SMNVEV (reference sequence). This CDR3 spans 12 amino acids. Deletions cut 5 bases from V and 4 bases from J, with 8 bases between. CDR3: CASSPGGETQYF. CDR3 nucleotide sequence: TGTGCCAGCAGTCCCGGGGGAGAGACCCAGTACTTC.

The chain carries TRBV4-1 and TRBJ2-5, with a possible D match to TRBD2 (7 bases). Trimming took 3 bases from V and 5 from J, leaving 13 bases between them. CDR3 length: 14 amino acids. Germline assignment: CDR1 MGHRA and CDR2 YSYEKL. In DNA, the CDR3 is TGCGCCAGCAGCCAGGGGGGGCCATACGAGACCCAGTACTTC. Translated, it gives CASSQGGPYETQYF.

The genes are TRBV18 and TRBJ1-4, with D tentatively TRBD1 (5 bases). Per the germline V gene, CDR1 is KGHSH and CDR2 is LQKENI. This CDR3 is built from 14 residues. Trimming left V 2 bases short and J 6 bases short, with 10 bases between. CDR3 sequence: CASSPGGGDEKLFF. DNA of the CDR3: TGTGCCAGCTCACCAGGGGGTGGTGATGAAAAACTGTTTTTT.

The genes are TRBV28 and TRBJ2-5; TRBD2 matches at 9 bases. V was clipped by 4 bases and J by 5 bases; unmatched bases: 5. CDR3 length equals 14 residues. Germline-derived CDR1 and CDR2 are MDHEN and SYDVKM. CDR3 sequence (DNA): TGTGCCAGCAGTTCCGCGGGGGGGCGGGAGACCCAGTACTTC. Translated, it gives CASSSAGGRETQYF.

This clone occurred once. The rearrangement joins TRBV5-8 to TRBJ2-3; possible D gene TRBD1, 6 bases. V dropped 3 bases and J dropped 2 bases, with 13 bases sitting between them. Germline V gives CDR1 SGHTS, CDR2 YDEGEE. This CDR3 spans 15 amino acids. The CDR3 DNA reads TGTGCCAGCAGCTCGTCAGGGGATTACACAGATACGCAGTATTTT. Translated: CASSSSGDYTDTQYF.

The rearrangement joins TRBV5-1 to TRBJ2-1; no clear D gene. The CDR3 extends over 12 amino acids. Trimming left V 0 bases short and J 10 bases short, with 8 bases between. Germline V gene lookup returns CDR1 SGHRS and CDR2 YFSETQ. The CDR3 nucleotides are TGCGCCAGCAGCTTGGGCCTTAGCGAGCAGTTCTTC. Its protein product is CASSLGLSEQFF.

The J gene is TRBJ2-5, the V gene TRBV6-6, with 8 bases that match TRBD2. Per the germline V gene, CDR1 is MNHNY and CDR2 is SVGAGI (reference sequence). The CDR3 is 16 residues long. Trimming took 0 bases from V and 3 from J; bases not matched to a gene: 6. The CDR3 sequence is CASSYSKTAGEETQYF. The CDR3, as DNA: TGTGCCAGCAGTTACTCGAAGACAGCGGGAGAAGAGACCCAGTACTTC.

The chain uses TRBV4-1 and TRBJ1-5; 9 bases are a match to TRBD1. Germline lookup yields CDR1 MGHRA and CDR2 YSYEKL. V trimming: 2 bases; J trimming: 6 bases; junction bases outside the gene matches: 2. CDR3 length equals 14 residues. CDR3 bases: TGCGCCAGCAGCCAAACAGGGGGCGGTCAGCCCCAGCATTTT. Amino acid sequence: CASSQTGGGQPQHF.

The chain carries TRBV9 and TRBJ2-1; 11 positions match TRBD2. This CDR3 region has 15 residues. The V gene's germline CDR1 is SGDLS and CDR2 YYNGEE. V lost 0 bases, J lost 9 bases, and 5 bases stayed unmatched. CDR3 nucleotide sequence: TGTGCCAGCAGCGTAGCGGTGACTAGCGGGGCTGAGCAGTTCTTC. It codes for CASSVAVTSGAEQFF.